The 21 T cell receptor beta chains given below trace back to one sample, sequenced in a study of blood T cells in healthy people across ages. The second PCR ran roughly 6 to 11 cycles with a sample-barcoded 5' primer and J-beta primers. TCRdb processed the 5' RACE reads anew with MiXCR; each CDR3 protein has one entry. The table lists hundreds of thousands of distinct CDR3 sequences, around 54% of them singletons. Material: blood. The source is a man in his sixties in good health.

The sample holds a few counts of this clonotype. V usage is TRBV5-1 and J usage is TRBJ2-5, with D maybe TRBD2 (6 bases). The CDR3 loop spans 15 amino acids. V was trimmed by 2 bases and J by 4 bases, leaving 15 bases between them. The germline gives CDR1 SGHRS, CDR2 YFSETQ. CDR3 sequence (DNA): TGCGCCAGCAGCTTCTCCCCTAGCGTCGGAGAGACCCAGTACTTC. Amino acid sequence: CASSFSPSVGETQYF.

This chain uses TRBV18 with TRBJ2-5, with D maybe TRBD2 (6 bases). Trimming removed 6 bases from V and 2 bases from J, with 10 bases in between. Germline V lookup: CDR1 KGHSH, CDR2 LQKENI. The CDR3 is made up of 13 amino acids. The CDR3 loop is CASSTTRQETQYF. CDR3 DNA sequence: TGTGCCAGCTCCACGACTAGGCAAGAGACCCAGTACTTC.

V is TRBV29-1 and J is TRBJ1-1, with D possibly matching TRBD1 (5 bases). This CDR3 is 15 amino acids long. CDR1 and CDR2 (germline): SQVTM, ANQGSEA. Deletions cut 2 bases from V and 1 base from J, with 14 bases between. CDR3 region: CSVENSHGANTEAFF. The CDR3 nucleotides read TGCAGCGTTGAAAACAGTCACGGGGCGAACACTGAAGCTTTCTTT.

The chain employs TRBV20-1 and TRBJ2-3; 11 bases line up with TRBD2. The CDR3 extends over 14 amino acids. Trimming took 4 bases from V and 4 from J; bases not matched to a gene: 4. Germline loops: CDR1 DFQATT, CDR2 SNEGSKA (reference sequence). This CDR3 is CSATPTSGADTQYF. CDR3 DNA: TGCAGTGCTACCCCGACTAGCGGGGCAGATACGCAGTATTTT.

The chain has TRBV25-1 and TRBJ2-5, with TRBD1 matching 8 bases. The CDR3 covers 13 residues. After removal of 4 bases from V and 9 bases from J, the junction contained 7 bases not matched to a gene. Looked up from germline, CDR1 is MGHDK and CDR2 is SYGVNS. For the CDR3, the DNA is TGTGCCAGCAGTGGCACAGGGGGGACGGCCCAGTACTTC. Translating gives CASSGTGGTAQYF.

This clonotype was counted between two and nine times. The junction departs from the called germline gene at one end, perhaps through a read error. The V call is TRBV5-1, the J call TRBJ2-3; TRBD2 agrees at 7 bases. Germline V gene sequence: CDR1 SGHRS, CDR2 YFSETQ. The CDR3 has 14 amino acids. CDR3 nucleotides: TGTGCCAGCAGCTTGGGGGGGGGATCAGATACGCAGTATTTT. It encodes CASSLGGGSDTQYF.

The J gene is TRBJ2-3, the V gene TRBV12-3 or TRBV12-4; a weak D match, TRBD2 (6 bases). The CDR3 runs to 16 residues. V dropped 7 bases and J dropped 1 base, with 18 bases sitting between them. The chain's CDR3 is CASTLALGGGTDTQYF. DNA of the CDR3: TGTGCCAGCACCCTTGCGCTTGGAGGGGGCACAGATACGCAGTATTTT.

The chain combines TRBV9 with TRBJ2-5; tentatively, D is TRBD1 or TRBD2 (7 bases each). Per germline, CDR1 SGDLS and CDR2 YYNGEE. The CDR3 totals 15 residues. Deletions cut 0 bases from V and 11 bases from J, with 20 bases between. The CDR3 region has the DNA TGTGCCAGCAGCGTAGCCAGAGACAGGGAGGGGGAGCAGTACTTC. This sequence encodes CASSVARDREGEQYF.

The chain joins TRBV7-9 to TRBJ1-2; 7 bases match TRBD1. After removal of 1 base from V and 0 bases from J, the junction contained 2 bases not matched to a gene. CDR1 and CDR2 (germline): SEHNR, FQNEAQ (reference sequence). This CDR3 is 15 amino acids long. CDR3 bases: TGTGCCAGCAGCTTAGGGACAGGAGCTAACTATGGCTACACCTTC. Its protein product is CASSLGTGANYGYTF. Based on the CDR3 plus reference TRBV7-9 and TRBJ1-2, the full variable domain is DTGVSQNPRHKITKRGQNVTFRCDPISEHNRLYWYRQTLGQGPEFLTYFQNEAQLEKSRLLSDRFSAERPKGSFSTLEIQRTEQGDSAMYLCASSLGTGANYGYTFGSGTRLTVV.

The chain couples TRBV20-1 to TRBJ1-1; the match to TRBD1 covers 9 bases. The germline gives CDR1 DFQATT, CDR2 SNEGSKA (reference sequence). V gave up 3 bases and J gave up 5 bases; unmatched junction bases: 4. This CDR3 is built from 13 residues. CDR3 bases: TGCAGTGCTAGTAGACAGGGGGTTACTGAAGCTTTCTTT. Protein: CSASRQGVTEAFF.

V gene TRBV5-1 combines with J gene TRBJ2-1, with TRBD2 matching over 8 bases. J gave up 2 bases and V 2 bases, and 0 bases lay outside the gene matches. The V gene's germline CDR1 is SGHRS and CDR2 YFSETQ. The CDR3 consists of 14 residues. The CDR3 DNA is TGCGCCAGCAGCTTTAGCGGGACCTACAATGAGCAGTTCTTC. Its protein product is CASSFSGTYNEQFF.

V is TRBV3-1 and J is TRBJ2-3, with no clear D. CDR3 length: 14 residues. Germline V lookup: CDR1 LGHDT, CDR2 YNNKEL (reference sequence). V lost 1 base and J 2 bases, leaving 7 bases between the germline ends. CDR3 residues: CASSQAHPTDTQYF. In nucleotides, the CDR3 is TGTGCCAGCAGCCAAGCACACCCCACAGATACGCAGTATTTT.

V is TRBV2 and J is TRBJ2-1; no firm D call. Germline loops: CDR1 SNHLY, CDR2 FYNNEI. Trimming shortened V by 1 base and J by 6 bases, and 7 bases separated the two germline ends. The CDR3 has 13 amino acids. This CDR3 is CASSEVSFNEQFF. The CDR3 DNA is TGTGCCAGCAGTGAAGTTTCTTTCAATGAGCAGTTCTTC.

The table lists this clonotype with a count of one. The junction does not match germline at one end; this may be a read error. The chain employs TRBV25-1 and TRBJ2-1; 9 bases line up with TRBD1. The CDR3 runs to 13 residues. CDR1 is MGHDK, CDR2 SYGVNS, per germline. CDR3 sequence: CASSWTGVNVQFF. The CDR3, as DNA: TGTGCCAGCAGCTGGACAGGGGTCAATGTGCAGTTCTTC.

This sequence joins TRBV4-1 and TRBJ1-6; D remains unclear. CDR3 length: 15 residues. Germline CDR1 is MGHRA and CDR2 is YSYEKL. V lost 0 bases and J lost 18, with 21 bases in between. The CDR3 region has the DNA TGCGCCAGCAGCCAAGAGCCGGGCCCTCCGGGGTCCCCCCACTTT. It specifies CASSQEPGPPGSPHF.

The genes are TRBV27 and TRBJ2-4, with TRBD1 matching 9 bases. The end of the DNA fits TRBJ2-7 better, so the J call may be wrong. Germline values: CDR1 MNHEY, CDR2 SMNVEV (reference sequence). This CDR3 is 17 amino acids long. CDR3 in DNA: TGTGCCAGCAGTTTTAACCCCCCGGGACAGGGAAAGGACGAGCAGTACTTC. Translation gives CASSFNPPGQGKDEQYF.

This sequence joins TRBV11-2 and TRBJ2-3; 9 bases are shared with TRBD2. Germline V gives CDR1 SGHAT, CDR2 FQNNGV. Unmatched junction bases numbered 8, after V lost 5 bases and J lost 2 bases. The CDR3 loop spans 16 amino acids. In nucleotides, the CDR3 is TGTGCCAGCAGCCCCCAAGCGGGGGGAACCACAGATACGCAGTATTTT. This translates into CASSPQAGGTTDTQYF.

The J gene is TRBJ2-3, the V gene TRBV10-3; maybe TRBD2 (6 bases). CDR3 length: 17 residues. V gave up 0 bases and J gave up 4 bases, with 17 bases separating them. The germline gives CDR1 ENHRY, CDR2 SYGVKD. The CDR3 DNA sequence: TGTGCCATCAGTGAGTCGACGGCCCGGGGAGGCGCAGATACGCAGTATTTT. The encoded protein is CAISESTARGGADTQYF.

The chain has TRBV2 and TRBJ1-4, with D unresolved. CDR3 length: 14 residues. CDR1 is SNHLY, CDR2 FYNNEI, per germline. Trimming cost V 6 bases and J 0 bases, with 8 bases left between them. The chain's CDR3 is CASSVSATNEKLFF. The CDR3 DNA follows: TGTGCCAGCAGCGTCAGTGCAACTAATGAAAAACTGTTTTTT.

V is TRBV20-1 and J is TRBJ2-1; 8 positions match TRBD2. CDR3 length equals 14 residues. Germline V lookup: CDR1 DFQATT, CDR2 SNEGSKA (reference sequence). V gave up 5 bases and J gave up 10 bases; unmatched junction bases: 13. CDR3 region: CSARGGLAGREQFF. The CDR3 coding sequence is TGCAGTGCTCGGGGCGGGCTAGCGGGCCGCGAGCAGTTCTTC.

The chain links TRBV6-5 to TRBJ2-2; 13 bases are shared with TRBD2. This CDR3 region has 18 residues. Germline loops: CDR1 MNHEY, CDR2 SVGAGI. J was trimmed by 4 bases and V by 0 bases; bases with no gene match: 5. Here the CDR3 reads CASSYSGLAGVPTGELFF. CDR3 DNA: TGTGCCAGCAGTTACTCAGGACTAGCGGGGGTACCCACCGGGGAGCTGTTTTTT.